These 28 T cell receptor beta chains share one sample of origin, sequenced in a study of T-cell memory formation after mild COVID-19. TCRdb used MiXCR to reprocess the 5' RACE reads, holding one entry per CDR3 protein. The sample holds around 310,000 distinct CDR3 sequences, approximately 16% seen once. The specimen sequenced was PBMCs or a T cell subset sorted from them (not recorded which). These receptors were taken from a man between 18 and 29 years old who had mild COVID-19 (a few samples of this study predate the infection). Cell type and time point are not known.

This chain connects TRBV6-5 to TRBJ1-6; TRBD1 might be the D (6 bases). The germline V gene has CDR1 MNHEY and CDR2 SVGAGI. V was clipped by 1 base and J by 8 bases, with 15 bases between them. The CDR3 runs 16 residues. The CDR3 sequence: CASSYYPGAAHSPLHF. Written as DNA, the CDR3 is TGTGCCAGCAGTTACTACCCAGGGGCCGCCCATTCACCCCTCCACTTT.

This clonotype was seen more than once but under ten times. The chain links TRBV5-1 to TRBJ1-4, with unresolved D. The CDR3 is made up of 15 amino acids. Germline CDR1 SGHRS, CDR2 YFSETQ. Trimming cost V 0 bases and J 0 bases, with 6 bases left between them. For the CDR3, the DNA is TGCGCCAGCAGCTTGGCCTCCGCAACTAATGAAAAACTGTTTTTT. It specifies CASSLASATNEKLFF.

This clonotype has at least ten counts. The V gene is TRBV12-3 or TRBV12-4, the J gene TRBJ1-1; 9 nucleotides match TRBD1. The CDR3 consists of 16 residues. V dropped 7 bases and J dropped 1; count of bases not matched to a gene: 10. Written as DNA, the CDR3 is TGTGCCAGCACCTCCCCGGACAGGGGTAAGAACACTGAAGCTTTCTTT. This codes for CASTSPDRGKNTEAFF.

Many counts were recorded for this clonotype. The CDR3 DNA is TGTGCCAGCAGTTTCCTGGGGAGCTATGGCTACACCTTC. It translates to CASSFLGSYGYTF. The rearrangement uses TRBV12-3 or TRBV12-4 and TRBJ1-2; D is undetermined. The length of the CDR3 is 13 residues. Trimming left V 3 bases short and J 4 bases short, with 9 bases between.

The V and J genes are TRBV29-1 and TRBJ2-3; 8 bases fit TRBD1. This CDR3 region has 12 residues. CDR1 is SQVTM, CDR2 ANQGSEA, per germline. Unmatched junction bases numbered 0, after V lost 6 bases and J lost 1 base. The CDR3 loop reads CSVGQGTDTQYF. CDR3 bases: TGCAGCGTGGGACAGGGCACAGATACGCAGTATTTT.

There are a few counts of this clonotype. The rearrangement uses TRBV5-1 and TRBJ2-7; 7 bases agree with TRBD1. J gave up 6 bases and V 0 bases, and 6 bases lay outside the gene matches. CDR1 is SGHRS, CDR2 YFSETQ, per germline. This CDR3 region has 14 residues. The CDR3 spells CASSLGFGDSEQYF. The CDR3 bases are TGCGCCAGCAGCTTGGGATTCGGGGACAGCGAGCAGTACTTC.

This clonotype was recorded a few times. This chain connects TRBV7-3 to TRBJ2-2; a possible D gene is TRBD1 (5 bases). The CDR3 covers 15 residues. Trimming left V 5 bases short and J 1 base short, with 11 bases between. Germline V gene data show CDR1 as SGHTA and CDR2 as FQGTGA. The DNA of the CDR3 is TGTGCCAGCAGCCCTAGGGGCTGGAACACCGGGGAGCTGTTTTTT. It translates to CASSPRGWNTGELFF.

There are a few counts of this clonotype. Because the CDR3's place on the DNA is in doubt, the DNA is left out and the CDR3 is given as listed by TCRdb. V gene TRBV11-2 combines with J gene TRBJ1-1; the table names TRBD1, a call not compared with the DNA. Germline V gene sequence: CDR1 SGHAT, CDR2 FQNNGV. The CDR3 has 17 amino acids, counting both end residues. This chain's CDR3 is CASSFGEGDLQNTEAFF.

This clonotype was seen only a few times. V is TRBV5-5 and J is TRBJ1-2; 7 bases are a match to TRBD1. CDR3 size: 16 residues. J was trimmed by 4 bases and V by 3 bases; bases with no gene match: 12. Germline V CDR1 and CDR2: SGHKS, YYEKEE (reference sequence). CDR3: CASSYATGAILYGYTF. In nucleotides, the CDR3 is TGTGCCAGCAGCTATGCTACAGGGGCGATACTCTATGGCTACACCTTC.

The genes are TRBV20-1 and TRBJ1-2; weak D call: TRBD1 (5 bases). The germline CDR1 and CDR2 sequences are DFQATT and SNEGSKA (reference sequence). With 0 bases removed from V and 0 bases from J, the gap between germline ends came to 11 bases. The CDR3 loop spans 15 amino acids. CDR3 nucleotides: TGCAGTGCTAGAGATCCCCAGACAGCTAACTATGGCTACACCTTC. It codes for CSARDPQTANYGYTF.

This chain links TRBV5-1 with TRBJ1-1, with D possibly being TRBD1 (6 bases). CDR3 length: 17 amino acids. From germline, CDR1 is SGHRS and CDR2 YFSETQ. Trimming stripped 2 bases from V and 3 bases from J, with 20 bases between. The DNA for the CDR3 is TGCGCCAGCAGCTTTACACCGAGGGGGTTTTCGGACACTGAAGCTTTCTTT. It specifies CASSFTPRGFSDTEAFF.

The chain combines TRBV30 with TRBJ2-1; 8 nucleotides agree with TRBD2. This CDR3 spans 11 amino acids. CDR1 is GTSNPN, CDR2 SVGIG, per germline (reference sequence). V lost 7 bases to trimming and J lost 9 bases; unmatched junction nucleotides: 5. Written as DNA, the CDR3 is TGTGCCTTTCGGGGGGGCCCTGAGCAGTTCTTC. It yields the protein CAFRGGPEQFF. The entire variable domain, with the rest obtained from reference TRBV30 and TRBJ2-1, is as follows: SQTIHQWPATLVQPVGSPLSLECTVEGTSNPNLYWYRQAAGRGLQLLFYSVGIGQISSEVPQNLSASRPQDRQFILSSKKLLLSDSGFYLCAFRGGPEQFFGPGTRLTVL.

This clonotype was counted a few times. The V call is TRBV28, the J call TRBJ1-1, with D possibly TRBD1 on 6 matching bases. Looked up from germline, CDR1 is MDHEN and CDR2 is SYDVKM. V lost 4 bases, J lost 8 bases, and 14 bases lay in between. The CDR3 length is 13 residues. CDR3 residues: CASSSPYRAEAFF. CDR3 sequence (DNA): TGTGCCAGCAGTTCGCCATACAGGGCCGAAGCTTTCTTT.

There are a few counts of this clonotype. V and J are TRBV9 and TRBJ2-5, with 7 bases fitting TRBD1. The CDR3 is made up of 14 amino acids. V lost 3 bases, J lost 3 bases, and 5 bases stayed unmatched. In germline, CDR1 is SGDLS, CDR2 YYNGEE. The DNA of the CDR3 is TGTGCCAGCAGCGAACAGGGGCGTAAAGAGACCCAGTACTTC. It yields the protein CASSEQGRKETQYF. The variable domain in full, completed from reference TRBV9 and TRBJ2-5, reads DSGVTQTPKHLITATGQRVTLRCSPRSGDLSVYWYQQSLDQGLQFLIQYYNGEERAKGNILERFSAQQFPDLHSELNLSSLELGDSALYFCASSEQGRKETQYFGPGTRLLVL.

This rearrangement joins TRBV20-1 to TRBJ1-4; 9 bases fit TRBD1. CDR1 is DFQATT and CDR2 is SNEGSKA in the germline V gene (reference sequence). The CDR3 spans 17 residues. V lost 5 bases, J lost 8 bases, and 18 bases stayed unmatched. Here the CDR3 DNA reads TGCAGTGCTCCGGACTTTTCCTACCGGGACAGGGACGAAAAACTGTTTTTT. Protein product: CSAPDFSYRDRDEKLFF.

Only a few counts were recorded for this clonotype. V and J are TRBV4-3 and TRBJ2-3, with D maybe TRBD2 (6 bases). The V end lost 0 bases, the J end lost 3 bases, and 10 bases lay between the germline ends. The germline gives CDR1 LGHNA, CDR2 YSLEER. The CDR3 spans 15 residues. CDR3 in amino acids: CASSQDPSATDTQYF. CDR3 DNA: TGCGCCAGCAGCCAAGATCCTAGCGCGACAGATACGCAGTATTTT.

This clonotype has more than one count but fewer than ten. The chain uses TRBV9 and TRBJ2-1, with D possibly called TRBD1 or TRBD2 (7 bases each). This CDR3 contains 16 residues. Trimming cost V 3 bases and J 5 bases, with 18 bases left between them. The germline CDR1 and CDR2 sequences are SGDLS and YYNGEE. The CDR3 DNA follows: TGTGCCAGCAGCGCCCCAGGGGGGGTATCCGACAATGAGCAGTTCTTC. It specifies CASSAPGGVSDNEQFF.

This clonotype was found many times. This rearrangement joins TRBV20-1 to TRBJ2-3; D gene unclear. The germline V gene encodes CDR1 DFQATT and CDR2 SNEGSKA (reference sequence). The CDR3 covers 14 residues. V was shortened by 4 bases and J by 2 bases, with 13 bases between the two germline ends. The CDR3 nucleotides are TGCAGTGCTACCCCGGTGGGCCACACAGATACGCAGTATTTT. It translates to CSATPVGHTDTQYF.

This clonotype was found many times. The chain joins TRBV7-3 to TRBJ1-1; the match to TRBD1 covers 11 bases. Trimming removed 7 bases from V and 11 bases from J; junction bases left unmatched: 6. Germline V gives CDR1 SGHTA, CDR2 FQGTGA. CDR3 length: 12 residues. CDR3 amino acids: CASKGGQGDAFF. The CDR3 DNA sequence: TGTGCCAGCAAAGGGGGACAGGGGGATGCTTTCTTT.

The sample holds many counts of this clonotype. The rearrangement uses TRBV6-1 and TRBJ1-5; D not resolved. V was cut by 4 bases and J by 5 bases, with 9 bases left in between. This CDR3 has 13 amino acids. CDR1 and CDR2 from the germline V gene are MNHNS and SASEGT. The CDR3, as DNA: TGTGCCAGCAGTGGGGTGTCGGATCAGCCCCAGCATTTT. Encoded protein: CASSGVSDQPQHF.

This clonotype was detected ten times or more. The chain employs TRBV7-2 and TRBJ2-1; tentatively, D is TRBD1 (6 bases). Trimming cost V 5 bases and J 4 bases, with 9 bases left between them. The CDR3 is 13 residues long. Germline CDR1 and CDR2: SGHTA and FQGNSA. The CDR3 coding sequence is TGTGCCAGCAGCCCGGACAGTTACAATGAGCAGTTCTTC. Protein: CASSPDSYNEQFF.

The V and J genes are TRBV7-9 and TRBJ2-7, with a weak D call TRBD1 (6 bases). V lost 4 bases, J lost 1 base, and 20 bases lay in between. The CDR3 is 17 residues long. CDR1 SEHNR and CDR2 FQNEAQ come from the germline V gene (reference sequence). CDR3 sequence (DNA): TGTGCCAGCAGCTCGACCGGGACACGCAAACCGTCCTACGAGCAGTACTTC. As protein: CASSSTGTRKPSYEQYF.

This clonotype turned up a few times. The chain joins TRBV11-1 to TRBJ2-5; D gene ambiguous. Per the germline V gene, CDR1 is SGHAT and CDR2 is FQDESV (reference sequence). CDR3 length equals 15 residues. Trimming took off 1 base at V and 5 bases at J, with 14 bases between the two ends. In nucleotides, the CDR3 is TGTGCCAGCAGCTTAGGGGTCGCCCCTCCGGAGACCCAGTACTTC. It specifies CASSLGVAPPETQYF.

This clonotype was found a few times. The rearrangement uses TRBV7-2 and TRBJ1-2; D remains unclear. V was pared by 1 base and J by 5 bases, with 11 bases between. This CDR3 has 14 residues. Germline assignment: CDR1 SGHTA and CDR2 FQGNSA. In DNA, the CDR3 is TGTGCCAGCAGCTTAGTTCCAGGACCGTATGGCTACACCTTC. Translation: CASSLVPGPYGYTF.

A few counts support this clonotype. The chain carries TRBV7-9 and TRBJ1-6; 9 positions match TRBD1. The CDR3 contains 15 residues. CDR1 is SEHNR, CDR2 FQNEAQ, per germline (reference sequence). Trimming cost V 4 bases and J 10 bases; bases outside gene matches: 8. CDR3 protein: CASSWTGQGASPLHF. The DNA for the CDR3 is TGTGCCAGCAGCTGGACGGGACAGGGTGCGTCACCCCTCCACTTT.

This clonotype was counted between two and nine times. The chain combines TRBV12-3 or TRBV12-4 with TRBJ1-1; D uncertain. The CDR3 extends over 15 amino acids. V shed 4 bases and J shed 1 base, with 13 bases lying between them. The CDR3 nucleotides read TGTGCCAGCAGTTCCACTGAACAAGCGAACACTGAAGCTTTCTTT. Translating gives CASSSTEQANTEAFF.

This chain uses TRBV5-1 with TRBJ2-7; 7 bases map to TRBD1. Germline V gives CDR1 SGHRS, CDR2 YFSETQ. This CDR3 is 15 amino acids long. Trimming cost V 0 bases and J 3 bases; bases outside gene matches: 6. CDR3 sequence (DNA): TGCGCCAGCAGCTTGGGAGTCGGACAGGTCTACGAGCAGTACTTC. The encoded protein is CASSLGVGQVYEQYF.

The chain is built from TRBV5-8 and TRBJ1-4; possibly TRBD1 for D (5 bases). V was pared by 4 bases and J by 2 bases, with 9 bases between. Germline lookup yields CDR1 SGHTS and CDR2 YDEGEE. The CDR3 totals 14 residues. The CDR3 sequence is CASSGGPTNEKLFF. The DNA of the CDR3 is TGTGCCAGCAGCGGGGGACCGACTAATGAAAAACTGTTTTTT.